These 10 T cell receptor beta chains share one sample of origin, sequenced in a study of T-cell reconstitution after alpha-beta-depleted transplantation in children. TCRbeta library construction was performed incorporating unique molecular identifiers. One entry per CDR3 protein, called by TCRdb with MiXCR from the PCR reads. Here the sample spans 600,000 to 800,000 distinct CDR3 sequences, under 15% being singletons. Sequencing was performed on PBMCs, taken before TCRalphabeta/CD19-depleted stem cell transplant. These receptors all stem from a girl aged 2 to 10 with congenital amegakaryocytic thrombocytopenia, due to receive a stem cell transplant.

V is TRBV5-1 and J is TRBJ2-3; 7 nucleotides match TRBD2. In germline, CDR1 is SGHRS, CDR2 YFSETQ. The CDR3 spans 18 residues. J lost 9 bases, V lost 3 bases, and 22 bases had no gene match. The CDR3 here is CASSSKPGAGRLSGTQYF. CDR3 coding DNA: TGCGCCAGCAGCTCCAAACCCGGAGCGGGAAGGTTGTCGGGAACGCAGTATTTT.

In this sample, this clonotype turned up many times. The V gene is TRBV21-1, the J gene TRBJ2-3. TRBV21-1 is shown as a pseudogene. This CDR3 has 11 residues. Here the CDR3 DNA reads TGTTCTCGCAGATTCCCAGATACGCAGTATTTT. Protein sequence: CSRRFPDTQYF.

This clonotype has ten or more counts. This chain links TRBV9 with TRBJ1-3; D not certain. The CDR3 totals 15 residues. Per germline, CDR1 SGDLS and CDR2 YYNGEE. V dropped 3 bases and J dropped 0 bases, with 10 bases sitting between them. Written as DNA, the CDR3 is TGTGCCAGCAGCGGTACACTACCCTCTGGAAACACCATATATTTT. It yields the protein CASSGTLPSGNTIYF.

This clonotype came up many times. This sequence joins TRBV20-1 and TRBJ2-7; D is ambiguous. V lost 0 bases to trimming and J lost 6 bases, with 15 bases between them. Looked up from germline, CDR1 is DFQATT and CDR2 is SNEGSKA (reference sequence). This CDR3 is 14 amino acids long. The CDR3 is CSARDTIEMGEQYF. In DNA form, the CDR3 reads TGCAGTGCTAGAGATACGATTGAAATGGGCGAGCAGTACTTC.

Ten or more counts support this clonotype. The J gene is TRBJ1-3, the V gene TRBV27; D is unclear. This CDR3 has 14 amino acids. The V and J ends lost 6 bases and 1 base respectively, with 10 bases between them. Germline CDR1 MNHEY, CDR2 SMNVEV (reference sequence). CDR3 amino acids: CASRNHVSGNTIYF. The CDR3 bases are TGTGCCAGCAGGAACCACGTATCTGGAAACACCATATATTTT.

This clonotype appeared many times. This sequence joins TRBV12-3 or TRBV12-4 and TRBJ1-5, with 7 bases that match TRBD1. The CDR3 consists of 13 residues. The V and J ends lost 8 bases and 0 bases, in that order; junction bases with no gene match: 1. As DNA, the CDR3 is TGTGCCAGCGGGACAGTTAGCAATCAGCCCCAGCATTTT. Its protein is CASGTVSNQPQHF.

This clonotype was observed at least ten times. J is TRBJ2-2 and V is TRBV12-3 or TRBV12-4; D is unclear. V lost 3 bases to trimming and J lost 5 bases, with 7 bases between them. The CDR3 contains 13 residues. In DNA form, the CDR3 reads TGTGCCAGCAGTTTGTCCGTAACCGGGGAGCTGTTTTTT. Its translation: CASSLSVTGELFF.

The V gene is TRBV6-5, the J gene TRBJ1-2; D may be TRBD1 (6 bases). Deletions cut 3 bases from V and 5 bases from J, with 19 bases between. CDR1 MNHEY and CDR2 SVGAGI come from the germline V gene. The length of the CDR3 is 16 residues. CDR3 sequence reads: CASSYNGVTGTYGYTF. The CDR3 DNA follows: TGTGCCAGCAGTTATAATGGGGTCACAGGGACGTATGGCTACACCTTC.

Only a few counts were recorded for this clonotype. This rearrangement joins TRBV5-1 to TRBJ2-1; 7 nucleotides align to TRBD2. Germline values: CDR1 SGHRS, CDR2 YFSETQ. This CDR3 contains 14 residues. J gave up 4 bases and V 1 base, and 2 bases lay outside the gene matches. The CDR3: CASSLSGNYNEQFF. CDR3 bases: TGCGCCAGCAGCTTGAGCGGGAATTACAATGAGCAGTTCTTC.

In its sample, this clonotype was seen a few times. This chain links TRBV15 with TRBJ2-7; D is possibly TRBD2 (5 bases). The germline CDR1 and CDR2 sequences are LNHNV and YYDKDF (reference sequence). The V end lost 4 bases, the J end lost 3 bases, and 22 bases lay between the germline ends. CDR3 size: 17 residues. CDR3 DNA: TGTGCCACCAGCATAGTTTTGGTGCCGGGGTCCGACTACGAGCAGTACTTC. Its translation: CATSIVLVPGSDYEQYF.